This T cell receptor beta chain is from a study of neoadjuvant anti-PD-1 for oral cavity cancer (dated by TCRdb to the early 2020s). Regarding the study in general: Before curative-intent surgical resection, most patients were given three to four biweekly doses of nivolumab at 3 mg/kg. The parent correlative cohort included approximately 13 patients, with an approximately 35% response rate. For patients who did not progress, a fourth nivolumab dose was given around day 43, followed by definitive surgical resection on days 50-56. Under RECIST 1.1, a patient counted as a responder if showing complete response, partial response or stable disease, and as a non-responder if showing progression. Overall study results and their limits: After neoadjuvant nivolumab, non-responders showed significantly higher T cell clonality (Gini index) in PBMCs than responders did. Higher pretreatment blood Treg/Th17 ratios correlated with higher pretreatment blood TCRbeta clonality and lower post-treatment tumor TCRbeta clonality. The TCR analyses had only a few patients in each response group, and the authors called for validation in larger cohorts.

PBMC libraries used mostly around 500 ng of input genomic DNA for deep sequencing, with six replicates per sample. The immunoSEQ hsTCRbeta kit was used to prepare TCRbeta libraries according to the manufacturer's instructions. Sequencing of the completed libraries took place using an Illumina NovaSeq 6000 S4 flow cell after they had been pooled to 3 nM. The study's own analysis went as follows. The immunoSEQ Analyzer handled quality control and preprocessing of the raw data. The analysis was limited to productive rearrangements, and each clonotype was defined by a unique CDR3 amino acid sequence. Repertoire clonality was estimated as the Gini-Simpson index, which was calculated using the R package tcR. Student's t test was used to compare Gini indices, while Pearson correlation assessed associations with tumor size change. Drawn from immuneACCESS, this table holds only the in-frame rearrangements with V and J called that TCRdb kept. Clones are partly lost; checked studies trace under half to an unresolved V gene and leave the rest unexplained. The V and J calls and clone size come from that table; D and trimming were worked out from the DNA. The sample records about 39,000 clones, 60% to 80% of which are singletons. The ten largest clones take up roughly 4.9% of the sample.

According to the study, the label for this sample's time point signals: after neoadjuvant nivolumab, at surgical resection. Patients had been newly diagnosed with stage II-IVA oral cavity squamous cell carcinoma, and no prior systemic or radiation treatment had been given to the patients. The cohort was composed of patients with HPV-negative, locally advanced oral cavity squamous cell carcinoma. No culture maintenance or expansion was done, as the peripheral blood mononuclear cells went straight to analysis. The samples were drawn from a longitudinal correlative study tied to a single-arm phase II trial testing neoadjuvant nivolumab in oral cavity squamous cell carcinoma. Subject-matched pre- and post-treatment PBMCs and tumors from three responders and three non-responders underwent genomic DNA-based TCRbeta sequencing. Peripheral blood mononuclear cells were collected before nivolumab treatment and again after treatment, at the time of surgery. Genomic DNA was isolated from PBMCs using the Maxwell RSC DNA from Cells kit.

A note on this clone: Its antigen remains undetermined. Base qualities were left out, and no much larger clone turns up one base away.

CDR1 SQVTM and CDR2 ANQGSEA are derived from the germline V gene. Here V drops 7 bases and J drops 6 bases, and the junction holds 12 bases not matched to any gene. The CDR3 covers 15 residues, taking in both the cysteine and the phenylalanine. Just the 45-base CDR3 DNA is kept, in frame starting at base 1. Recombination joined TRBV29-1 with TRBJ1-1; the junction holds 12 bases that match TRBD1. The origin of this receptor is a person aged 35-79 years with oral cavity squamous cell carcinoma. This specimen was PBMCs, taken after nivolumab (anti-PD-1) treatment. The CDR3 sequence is CSAAGGTGGMAEAFF. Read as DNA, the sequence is TGCAGCGCCGCTGGGGGGACAGGGGGCATGGCTGAAGCTTTCTTT.